This T cell receptor beta chain stems from a study of blood T cell repertoires in COVID-19. The CDR3 totals 13 residues. V dropped 5 bases and J dropped 4 bases, with 9 bases sitting between them. Libraries were prepared by immunoSEQ multiplex PCR; TCRdb keeps only in-frame clonotypes and omits some of them. The repertoire consists of about 330,000 clones, with roughly nine tenths occurring once and the leading ten covering 6.4%. This TCR came from a man younger than 35 who had recovered from COVID-19. This chain uses TRBV12-3 or TRBV12-4 with TRBJ1-3, with D possibly being TRBD1 (5 bases). Sequencing was done on a sample of peripheral blood. The CDR3 region is CASSPGYGNTIYF. The CDR3 DNA sequence: TGTGCCAGCAGTCCAGGGTACGGAAACACCATATATTTT.